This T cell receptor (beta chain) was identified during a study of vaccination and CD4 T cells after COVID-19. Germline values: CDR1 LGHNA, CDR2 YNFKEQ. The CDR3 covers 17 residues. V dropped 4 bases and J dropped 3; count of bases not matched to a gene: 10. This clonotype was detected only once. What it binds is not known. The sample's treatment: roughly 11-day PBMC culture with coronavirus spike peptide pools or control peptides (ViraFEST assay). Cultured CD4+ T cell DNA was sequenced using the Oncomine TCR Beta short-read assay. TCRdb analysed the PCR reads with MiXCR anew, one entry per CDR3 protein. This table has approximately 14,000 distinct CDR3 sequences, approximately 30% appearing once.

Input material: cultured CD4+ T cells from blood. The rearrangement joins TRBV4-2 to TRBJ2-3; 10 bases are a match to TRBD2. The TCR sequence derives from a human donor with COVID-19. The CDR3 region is CASSRLNQRGGTDTQYF. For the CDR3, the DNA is TGTGCCAGCAGCCGACTTAATCAGCGGGGGGGGACAGATACGCAGTATTTT.